The present T cell receptor (beta chain) was sequenced within a study of blood T cells in healthy people across ages. Trimming cost V 6 bases and J 11 bases, with 19 bases left between them. Germline CDR1 is MNHNY and CDR2 is SVGAGI (reference sequence). The CDR3 loop spans 14 amino acids. Next came a second PCR, run for about 7 to 12 cycles, which used a sample-barcoded 5' primer along with a J-beta primer mix. Each CDR3 protein gets one entry after TCRdb re-called the 5' RACE reads with MiXCR. The table has 550,000 to 600,000 distinct CDR3 sequences, roughly 43% seen once. The sequencing sample was made of blood. The TCR originated in a man at least 80 years old in good health. V gene TRBV6-6 combines with J gene TRBJ2-2; D not certain. The CDR3 nucleotides read TGTGCCAGCAGCCCCCCCACCCAGTTAGACGAGCTGTTTTTT. Its protein is CASSPPTQLDELFF.